This T cell receptor (beta chain) was obtained from a study of regulatory T cells in long-lasting Graves disease. The sample holds many counts of this clonotype. There are 11 residues in the CDR3. V lost 5 bases and J lost 8, with 10 bases in between. Germline V gene lookup returns CDR1 SQVTM and CDR2 ANQGSEA. Assembly of TCR beta libraries relied on iRepertoire HTBI primers together with Arm-PCR of CDR3 regions. One entry per CDR3 protein results from TCRdb running MiXCR on the multiplex PCR reads. Here the sample spans some 500,000 distinct CDR3 sequences, around an eighth being singletons. Stated time point: newly diagnosed GD, antithyroid drugs for less than 3 months. From RNA extracted from PBMCs, the TCR library was made. These sequences were also reported in another study, on T cells in Graves' hyperthyroidism and ophthalmopathy. As reported in that work: For Graves' hyperthyroidism to be stable, ophthalmopathy could not progress within 18 months.

This sequence was found in a man younger than 40 with Graves disease. J is TRBJ2-4 and V is TRBV29-1; D might be TRBD2 (6 bases). Here the sequenced sample was peripheral blood mononuclear cells (PBMCs), taken at new diagnosis, from a patient treated with antithyroid drugs. CDR3 DNA: TGCAGCGTTCGACTAGGGGACATTCAGTACTTC. Translating gives CSVRLGDIQYF. Based on the CDR3 plus reference TRBV29-1 and TRBJ2-4, the full variable domain is SAVISQKPSRDICQRGTSLTIQCQVDSQVTMMFWYRQQPGQSLTLIATANQGSEATYESGFVIDKFPISRPNLTFSTLTVSNMSPEDSSIYLCSVRLGDIQYFGAGTRLSVL.